These T cell receptor beta chains were read from a single sample in a study of T cell repertoires in cytomegalovirus infection. These TCRs' antigens remain unknown. Via MiXCR, TCRdb re-called the reads, giving one row per CDR3 protein. The sample contains some 800,000 distinct CDR3 sequences, 25% to 30% of which appear only once. The sample was cultured CD8+ T cells from PBMCs, taken from culture after CMV antigen stimulation. The receptor set was obtained from a human donor in good health (CMV status not recorded). Some clones in this sample may be carry-over from other donors' samples. CDR3s include the opening cysteine and the closing phenylalanine or tryptophan. D genes are given only for firm matches. Expanded clones get a size class; other rows say once, few or many, or leave the size out.

j_call: TRBJ2-1
cdr3_length: 14
v_call: TRBV11-2
clone_size: NA
d_call: TRBD2
cdr3_nt: TGTGCCAGCAGCTCGGGGGACTACCCAAATGAGCAGTTCTTC
cdr3_aa: CASSSGDYPNEQFF

j_call: TRBJ2-2
cdr3_length: 13
v_call: TRBV6-2/TRBV6-3
clone_size: NA
d_call: NA
cdr3_nt: TGTGCCAGCAGTTACAGTTGGGTAGGGGAGCTGTTTTTT
cdr3_aa: CASSYSWVGELFF

j_call: TRBJ2-5
cdr3_length: 16
v_call: TRBV27
clone_size: NA
d_call: NA
cdr3_nt: TGTGCCAGCAGCTCTTTACCGGGGGTGAACCAAGAGACCCAGTACTTC
cdr3_aa: CASSSLPGVNQETQYF

j_call: TRBJ2-2
cdr3_length: 17
v_call: TRBV7-3
clone_size: NA
d_call: NA
cdr3_nt: TGTGCCAGCAGCTTAACCCCCTGGGGGGCGAACACCGGGGAGCTGTTTTTT
cdr3_aa: CASSLTPWGANTGELFF

j_call: TRBJ2-2
cdr3_length: 18
v_call: TRBV25-1
clone_size: NA
d_call: NA
cdr3_nt: TGTGCCAGCAGTGAACTACTCCCGACAGCCCCGAACACCGGGGAGCTGTTTTTT
cdr3_aa: CASSELLPTAPNTGELFF

j_call: TRBJ2-3
cdr3_length: 11
v_call: TRBV7-8
clone_size: NA
d_call: NA
cdr3_nt: TGTGCCAGCAGCCCCGATTGGACGCAGTATTTT
cdr3_aa: CASSPDWTQYF

j_call: TRBJ2-7
cdr3_length: 14
v_call: TRBV7-9
clone_size: NA
d_call: NA
cdr3_nt: TGTGCCAGCAGCTCCGGGGCGGATCTCTACGAGCAGTACTTC
cdr3_aa: CASSSGADLYEQYF

j_call: TRBJ2-1
cdr3_length: 16
v_call: TRBV7-2
clone_size: many
d_call: TRBD1
cdr3_nt: TGTGCCAGCAGCTACAACAGGGGGCACGGGGTCAATGAGCAGTTCTTC
cdr3_aa: CASSYNRGHGVNEQFF

j_call: TRBJ1-1
cdr3_length: 13
v_call: TRBV20-1
clone_size: few
d_call: NA
cdr3_nt: TGCAGTGCCCTTATCAGCACAAACACTGAAGCTTTCTTT
cdr3_aa: CSALISTNTEAFF

j_call: TRBJ2-5
cdr3_length: 15
v_call: TRBV28
clone_size: few
d_call: NA
cdr3_nt: TGTGCCAGCAGTTTAGGGGAGGAGCTGCTTGAGACCCAGTACTTC
cdr3_aa: CASSLGEELLETQYF

j_call: TRBJ2-1
cdr3_length: 16
v_call: TRBV6-5
clone_size: NA
d_call: NA
cdr3_nt: TGTGCCAGCAGTTTCTCAGTGGCAGCCCAGTACAATGAGCAGTTCTTC
cdr3_aa: CASSFSVAAQYNEQFF

j_call: TRBJ2-4
cdr3_length: 19
v_call: TRBV2
clone_size: few
d_call: NA
cdr3_nt: TGTGCCAGCAGTCTCCAACGCGGGACAGAGAATAGAGGAAAAAACATTCAGTACTTC
cdr3_aa: CASSLQRGTENRGKNIQYF

j_call: TRBJ2-7
cdr3_length: 13
v_call: TRBV20-1
clone_size: few
d_call: NA
cdr3_nt: TGCAGTGCTAGCAGACTAGGGCCCTACGAGCAGTACTTC
cdr3_aa: CSASRLGPYEQYF